This passage covers 5 T cell receptor beta chains from one sample sequenced in a study of blood T cell repertoires in COVID-19. TCRdb's copy holds only in-frame clones and misses some; the assay was immunoSEQ multiplex PCR. The sample lists about 200,000 clones; about 88% were seen once. The sample taken for sequencing was peripheral blood. These receptors all come from a man in his forties or fifties with COVID-19, enrolled during active disease.

The genes are TRBV6-5 and TRBJ2-7; 9 bases agree with TRBD1. The CDR3 has 14 amino acids. J gave up 0 bases and V 6 bases, and 3 bases lay outside the gene matches. Germline V gives CDR1 MNHEY, CDR2 SVGAGI. CDR3 loop: CASSRDRVSYEQYF. The CDR3, as DNA: TGTGCCAGCAGCAGGGACAGGGTCTCCTACGAGCAGTACTTC.

The rearrangement uses TRBV24-1 and TRBJ1-5, with 7 bases identical to TRBD1. With 3 bases clipped from V and 3 bases from J, the junction kept 4 bases outside the gene matches. The CDR3 contains 15 residues. CDR1 and CDR2 (germline): KGHDR, SFDVKD. CDR3 protein: CATSDPRGDNQPQHF. The CDR3 DNA reads as TGTGCCACCAGTGATCCCAGGGGGGACAATCAGCCCCAGCATTTT.

V usage is TRBV27 and J usage is TRBJ1-5; D is undetermined. The CDR3 spans 21 residues. The germline V gene has CDR1 MNHEY and CDR2 SMNVEV (reference sequence). The V gene lost 3 bases and the J gene lost 3 bases, with 30 bases spanning the gap. CDR3 in amino acids: CASSFAASQPRLAPFNQPQHF. DNA of the CDR3: TGTGCCAGCAGTTTCGCGGCGTCGCAGCCACGCTTAGCACCTTTCAATCAGCCCCAGCATTTT.

The chain uses TRBV10-2 and TRBJ2-7; the match to TRBD2 covers 11 bases. The CDR3 is 17 amino acids. The V gene's germline CDR1 is WSHSY and CDR2 SAAADI. J gave up 0 bases and V 5 bases, and 9 bases lay outside the gene matches. DNA for the CDR3: TGCGCCAGCAGTCCCCTTAAGACTAGCGGGGCCTCCTACGAGCAGTACTTC. Translation: CASSPLKTSGASYEQYF.

This clone was found once. The rearrangement links TRBV19 to TRBJ2-1, with 14 bases aligning to TRBD2. The CDR3 has 16 residues. Germline CDR1 and CDR2: LNHDA and SQIVND (reference sequence). V lost 2 bases, J lost 10 bases, and 7 bases stayed unmatched. The CDR3 DNA is TGTGCCAGTAGTATACCTGGGACTAGCGGGAGTTGGGAGCAGTTCTTC. Translated: CASSIPGTSGSWEQFF.